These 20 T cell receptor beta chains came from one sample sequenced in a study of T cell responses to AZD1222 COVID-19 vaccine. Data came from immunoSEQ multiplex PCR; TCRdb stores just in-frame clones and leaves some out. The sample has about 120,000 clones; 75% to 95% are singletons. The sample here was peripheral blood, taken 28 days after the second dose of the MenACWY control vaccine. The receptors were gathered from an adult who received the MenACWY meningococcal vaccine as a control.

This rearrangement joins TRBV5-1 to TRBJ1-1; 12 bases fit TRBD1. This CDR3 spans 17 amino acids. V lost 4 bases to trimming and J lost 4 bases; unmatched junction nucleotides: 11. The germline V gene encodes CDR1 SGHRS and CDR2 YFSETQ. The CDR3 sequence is CASSTTSGTGGRTEAFF. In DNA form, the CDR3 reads TGCGCCAGCAGCACGACTTCCGGGACAGGGGGCCGCACTGAAGCTTTCTTT.

The CDR3 reads CASTPGGGGGTDTQYF. CDR3 nucleotide sequence: TGTGCCAGCACCCCAGGGGGCGGGGGAGGCACAGATACGCAGTATTTT. The chain carries TRBV28 and TRBJ2-3, with D possibly TRBD1 on 8 matching bases. This CDR3 is built from 16 residues. V lost 7 bases to trimming and J lost 1 base, with 18 bases between them. Germline-derived CDR1 and CDR2 are MDHEN and SYDVKM.

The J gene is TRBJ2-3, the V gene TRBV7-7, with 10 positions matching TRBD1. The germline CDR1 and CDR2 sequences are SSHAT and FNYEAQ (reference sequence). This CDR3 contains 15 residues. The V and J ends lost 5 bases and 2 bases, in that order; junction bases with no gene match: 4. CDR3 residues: CASSLTGGYTDTQYF. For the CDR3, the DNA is TGTGCCAGCAGCCTGACAGGGGGCTACACAGATACGCAGTATTTT.

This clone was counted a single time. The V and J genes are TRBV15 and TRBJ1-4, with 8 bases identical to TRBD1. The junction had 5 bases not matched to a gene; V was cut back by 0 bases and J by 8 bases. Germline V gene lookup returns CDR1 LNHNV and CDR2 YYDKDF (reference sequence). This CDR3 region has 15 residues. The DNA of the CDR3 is TGTGCCACCAGCAGAGACAGGGGGCGAGAAGAAAAACTGTTTTTT. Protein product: CATSRDRGREEKLFF.

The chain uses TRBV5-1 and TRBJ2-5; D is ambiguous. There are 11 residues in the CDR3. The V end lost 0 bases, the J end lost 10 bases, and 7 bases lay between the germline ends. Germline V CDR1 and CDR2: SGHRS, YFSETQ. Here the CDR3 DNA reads TGCGCCAGCAGCTTGGGTCAGAACCAGTACTTC. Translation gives CASSLGQNQYF.

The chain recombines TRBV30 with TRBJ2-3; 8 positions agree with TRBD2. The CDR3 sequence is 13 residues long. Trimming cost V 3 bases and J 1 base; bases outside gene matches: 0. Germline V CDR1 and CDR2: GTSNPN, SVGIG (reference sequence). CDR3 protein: CAWRTSGTDTQYF. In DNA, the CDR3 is TGTGCCTGGAGGACTAGCGGCACAGATACGCAGTATTTT.

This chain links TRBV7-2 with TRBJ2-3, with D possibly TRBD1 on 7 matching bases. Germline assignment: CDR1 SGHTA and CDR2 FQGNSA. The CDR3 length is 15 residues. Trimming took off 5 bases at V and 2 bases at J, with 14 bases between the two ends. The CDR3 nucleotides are TGTGCCAGCAGCCTAGGCGGGACAGTCACAGATACGCAGTATTTT. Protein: CASSLGGTVTDTQYF.

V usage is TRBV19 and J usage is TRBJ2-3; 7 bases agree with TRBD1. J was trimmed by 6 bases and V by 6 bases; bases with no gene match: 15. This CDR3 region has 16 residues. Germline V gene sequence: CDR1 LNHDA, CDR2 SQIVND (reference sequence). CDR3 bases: TGTGCCAGTAGGCCGGGACAGATTTTGGGTGGCGATACGCAGTATTTT. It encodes CASRPGQILGGDTQYF.

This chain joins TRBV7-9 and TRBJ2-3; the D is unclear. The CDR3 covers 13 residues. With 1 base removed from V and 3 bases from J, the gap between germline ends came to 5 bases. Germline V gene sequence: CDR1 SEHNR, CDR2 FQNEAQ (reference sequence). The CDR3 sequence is CASSLGATDTQYF. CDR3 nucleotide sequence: TGTGCCAGCAGCTTAGGGGCGACAGATACGCAGTATTTT.

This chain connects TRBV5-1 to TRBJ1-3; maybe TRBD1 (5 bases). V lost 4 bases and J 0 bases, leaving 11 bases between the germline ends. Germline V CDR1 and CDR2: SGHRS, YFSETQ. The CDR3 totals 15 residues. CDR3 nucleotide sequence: TGCGCCAGCAGCCTGGGACCGGCCTCTGGAAACACCATATATTTT. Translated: CASSLGPASGNTIYF. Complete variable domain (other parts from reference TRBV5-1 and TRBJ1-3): KAGVTQTPRYLIKTRGQQVTLSCSPISGHRSVSWYQQTPGQGLQFLFEYFSETQRNKGNFPGRFSGRQFSNSRSEMNVSTLELGDSALYLCASSLGPASGNTIYFGEGSWLTVV.

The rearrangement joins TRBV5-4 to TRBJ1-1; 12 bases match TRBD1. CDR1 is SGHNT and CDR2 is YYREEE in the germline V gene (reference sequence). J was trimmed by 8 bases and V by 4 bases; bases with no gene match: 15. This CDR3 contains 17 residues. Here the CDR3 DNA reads TGTGCCAGCAGCAAGCGGATCCGGGACAGGGGGCGAGAGGAAGCTTTCTTT. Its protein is CASSKRIRDRGREEAFF.

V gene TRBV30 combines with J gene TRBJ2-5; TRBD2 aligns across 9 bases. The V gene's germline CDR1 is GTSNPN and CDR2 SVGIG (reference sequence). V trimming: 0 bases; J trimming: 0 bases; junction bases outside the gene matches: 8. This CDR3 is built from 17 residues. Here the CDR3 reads CAWSVGFLAGYQETQYF. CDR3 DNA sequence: TGTGCCTGGAGTGTAGGTTTTCTAGCGGGGTACCAAGAGACCCAGTACTTC.

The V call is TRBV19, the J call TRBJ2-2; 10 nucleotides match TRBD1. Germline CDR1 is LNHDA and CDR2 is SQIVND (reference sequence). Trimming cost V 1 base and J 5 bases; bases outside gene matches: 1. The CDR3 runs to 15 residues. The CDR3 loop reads CASSIGTGGTGELFF. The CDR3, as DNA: TGTGCCAGTAGTATAGGGACAGGGGGAACCGGGGAGCTGTTTTTT. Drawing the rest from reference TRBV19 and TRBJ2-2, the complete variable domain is DGGITQSPKYLFRKEGQNVTLSCEQNLNHDAMYWYRQDPGQGLRLIYYSQIVNDFQKGDIAEGYSVSREKKESFPLTVTSAQKNPTAFYLCASSIGTGGTGELFFGEGSRLTVL.

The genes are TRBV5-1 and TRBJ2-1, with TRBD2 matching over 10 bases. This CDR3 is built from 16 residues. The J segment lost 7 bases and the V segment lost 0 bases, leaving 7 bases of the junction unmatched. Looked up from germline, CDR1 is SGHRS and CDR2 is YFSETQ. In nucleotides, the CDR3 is TGCGCCAGCAGCTTGGCGTGGCTAGCGGGAGAAAATGAGCAGTTCTTC. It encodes CASSLAWLAGENEQFF. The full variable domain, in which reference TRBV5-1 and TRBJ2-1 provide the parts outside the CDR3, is KAGVTQTPRYLIKTRGQQVTLSCSPISGHRSVSWYQQTPGQGLQFLFEYFSETQRNKGNFPGRFSGRQFSNSRSEMNVSTLELGDSALYLCASSLAWLAGENEQFFGPGTRLTVL.

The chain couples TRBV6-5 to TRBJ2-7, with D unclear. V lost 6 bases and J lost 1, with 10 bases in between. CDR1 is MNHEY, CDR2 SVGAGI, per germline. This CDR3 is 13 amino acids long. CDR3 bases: TGTGCCAGCAGCCGACCCGGGTCCTACGAGCAGTACGTC. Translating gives CASSRPGSYEQYV.

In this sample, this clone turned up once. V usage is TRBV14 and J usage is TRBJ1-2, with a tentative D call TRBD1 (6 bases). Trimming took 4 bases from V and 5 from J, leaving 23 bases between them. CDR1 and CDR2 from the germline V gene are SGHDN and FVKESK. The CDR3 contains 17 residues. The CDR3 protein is CASSPILNPGQSYGYTF. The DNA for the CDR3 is TGTGCCAGCAGCCCGATCCTTAACCCTGGACAGAGTTATGGCTACACCTTC.

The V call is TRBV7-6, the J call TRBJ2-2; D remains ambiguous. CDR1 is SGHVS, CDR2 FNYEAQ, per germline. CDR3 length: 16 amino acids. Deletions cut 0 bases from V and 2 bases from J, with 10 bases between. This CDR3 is CASSLAPGGNTGELFF. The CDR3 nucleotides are TGTGCCAGCAGCTTAGCGCCTGGCGGTAACACCGGGGAGCTGTTTTTT.

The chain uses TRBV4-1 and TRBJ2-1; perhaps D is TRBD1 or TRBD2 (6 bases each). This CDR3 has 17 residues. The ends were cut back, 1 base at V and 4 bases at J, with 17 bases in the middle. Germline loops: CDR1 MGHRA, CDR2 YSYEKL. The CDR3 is CASSQVGAGGLYNEQFF. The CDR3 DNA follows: TGCGCCAGCAGCCAAGTCGGGGCCGGGGGCCTGTACAATGAGCAGTTCTTC.

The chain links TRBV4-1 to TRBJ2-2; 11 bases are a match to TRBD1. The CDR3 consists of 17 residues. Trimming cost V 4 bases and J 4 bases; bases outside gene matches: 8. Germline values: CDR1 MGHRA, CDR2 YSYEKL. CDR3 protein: CASSRTGGGRTTGELFF. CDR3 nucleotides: TGCGCCAGCAGCCGGACAGGGGGCGGGAGGACCACCGGGGAGCTGTTTTTT.

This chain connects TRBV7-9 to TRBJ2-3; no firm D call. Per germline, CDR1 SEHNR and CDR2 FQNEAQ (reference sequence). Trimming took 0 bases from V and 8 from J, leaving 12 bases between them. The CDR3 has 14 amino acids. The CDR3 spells CASSLALRPGTQYF. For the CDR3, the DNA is TGTGCCAGCAGCTTAGCGCTACGCCCGGGTACGCAGTATTTT.